Presented here are 30 T cell receptor beta chains from one specimen sequenced in a study of blood T cell repertoires in COVID-19. The repertoire was sequenced with immunoSEQ multiplex PCR; TCRdb's copy has only in-frame clones and lacks some. This repertoire shows roughly 240,000 clones, about 88% found once; its top ten account for approximately 4%. Sequenced sample: peripheral blood. The receptors were sampled from a man between 18 and 35 years old with active or convalescent COVID-19.

The chain employs TRBV7-3 and TRBJ2-1, with 7 bases that match TRBD2. The CDR3 is made up of 15 amino acids. The V and J ends lost 5 bases and 8 bases, in that order; junction bases with no gene match: 12. The germline V gene has CDR1 SGHTA and CDR2 FQGTGA. As DNA, the CDR3 is TGTGCCAGCAGCAATCAGCGGGGCCCCCCCCATGAGCAGTTCTTC. Translated, it gives CASSNQRGPPHEQFF.

The rearrangement joins TRBV19 to TRBJ2-1; TRBD1 matches 8 bases. Unmatched junction bases numbered 6, after V lost 5 bases and J lost 3 bases. CDR1 and CDR2 from the germline V gene are LNHDA and SQIVND (reference sequence). This CDR3 is built from 15 residues. CDR3 nucleotides: TGTGCCAGTAGTTTCCCCACAGGGGGCTACAATGAGCAGTTCTTC. This codes for CASSFPTGGYNEQFF.

The chain recombines TRBV5-1 with TRBJ2-5, with 10 bases aligning to TRBD2. V gave up 0 bases and J gave up 2 bases; unmatched junction bases: 7. Germline loops: CDR1 SGHRS, CDR2 YFSETQ. This CDR3 region has 17 residues. CDR3 sequence: CASSLVALAGGQETQYF. In DNA form, the CDR3 reads TGCGCCAGCAGCTTGGTGGCTTTAGCGGGAGGACAAGAGACCCAGTACTTC.

V and J are TRBV4-2 and TRBJ2-7; D ambiguous. In germline, CDR1 is LGHNA, CDR2 YNFKEQ. The CDR3 loop spans 15 amino acids. Trimming left V 1 base short and J 0 bases short, with 10 bases between. This CDR3 is CASSQVAASSYEQYF. The CDR3 region has the DNA TGTGCCAGCAGCCAAGTCGCGGCAAGCTCCTACGAGCAGTACTTC.

This chain connects TRBV7-9 to TRBJ1-5, with no clear D. The CDR3 loop spans 13 amino acids. V gave up 1 base and J gave up 10 bases, with 11 bases separating them. The germline V gene has CDR1 SEHNR and CDR2 FQNEAQ (reference sequence). CDR3 DNA sequence: TGTGCCAGCAGCTTAGTGGAGAACTCCCCCCAGCATTTT. It codes for CASSLVENSPQHF.

The gene calls are TRBV7-9 and TRBJ2-7, with 8 positions matching TRBD1. The CDR3 totals 15 residues. The J segment lost 0 bases and the V segment lost 3 bases, leaving 4 bases of the junction unmatched. The V gene's germline CDR1 is SEHNR and CDR2 FQNEAQ (reference sequence). The CDR3 region is CASSFEGQGSYEQYF. The CDR3 DNA follows: TGTGCCAGCAGCTTCGAAGGACAGGGCTCCTACGAGCAGTACTTC.

This clone was observed many times. CDR3 in amino acids: CASSWTSGSYEQYF. CDR3 in DNA: TGTGCCAGCAGCTGGACTAGCGGGAGTTACGAGCAGTACTTC. The chain uses TRBV7-3 and TRBJ2-7, with 13 bases matching TRBD2. V dropped 4 bases and J dropped 4; count of bases not matched to a gene: 1. The V gene's germline CDR1 is SGHTA and CDR2 FQGTGA. The CDR3 is 14 residues long. Variable domain in full (rest from reference TRBV7-3 and TRBJ2-7): GAGVSQTPSNKVTEKGKYVELRCDPISGHTALYWYRQSLGQGPEFLIYFQGTGAADDSGLPNDRFFAVRPEGSVSTLKIQRTERGDSAVYLCASSWTSGSYEQYFGPGTRLTVT.

This chain connects TRBV10-2 to TRBJ2-1; TRBD1 agrees at 8 bases. V lost 4 bases, J lost 1 base, and 6 bases stayed unmatched. This CDR3 is 16 amino acids long. In germline, CDR1 is WSHSY, CDR2 SAAADI. For the CDR3, the DNA is TGCGCCAGCAGTGGAGCGGACAGGGAATCCTACAATGAGCAGTTCTTC. This translates into CASSGADRESYNEQFF.

The V gene is TRBV6-1, the J gene TRBJ1-1; D unresolved. The CDR3 is 15 amino acids. Trimming shortened V by 2 bases and J by 1 base, and 11 bases separated the two germline ends. Germline loops: CDR1 MNHNS, CDR2 SASEGT. CDR3 in DNA: TGTGCCAGCAGTGAACGGGGTTGGGGGAACACTGAAGCTTTCTTT. Protein product: CASSERGWGNTEAFF.

This clone occurred once. The chain carries TRBV6-4 and TRBJ2-3; TRBD2 agrees at 10 bases. The CDR3 runs 16 residues. CDR1 and CDR2 (germline): MRHNA, SNTAGT. V lost 10 bases, J lost 1 base, and 11 bases stayed unmatched. The CDR3 sequence is CAIYPLTSGCTDTQYF. The CDR3 DNA reads as TGTGCCATCTATCCGTTGACTAGCGGGTGCACAGATACGCAGTATTTT.

CDR3: CASAGGDTEAFF. CDR3 bases: TGTGCCTCCGCCGGGGGTGACACTGAAGCTTTCTTT. The chain carries TRBV9 and TRBJ1-1; possibly TRBD1 for D (5 bases). CDR1 is SGDLS, CDR2 YYNGEE, per germline. The V gene lost 10 bases and the J gene lost 3 bases, with 13 bases spanning the gap. The CDR3 contains 12 residues.

The chain uses TRBV12-3 or TRBV12-4 and TRBJ2-7; the D is unclear. Trimming stripped 6 bases from V and 3 bases from J, with 12 bases between. The CDR3 contains 13 residues. CDR3 bases: TGTGCCAGCAGGCCTGGCACATACTACGAGCAGTACTTC. This encodes CASRPGTYYEQYF.

This sequence joins TRBV16 and TRBJ2-3; 10 nucleotides align to TRBD1. CDR3 length: 14 amino acids. V lost 6 bases, J lost 4 bases, and 4 bases stayed unmatched. Germline values: CDR1 KGHSY, CDR2 FQNENV. CDR3 sequence: CASSHGQGADTQYF. CDR3 in DNA: TGTGCCAGCAGTCACGGACAGGGGGCAGATACGCAGTATTTT.

The rearrangement joins TRBV18 to TRBJ2-6; possibly TRBD2 for D (6 bases). The ends were cut back, 3 bases at V and 3 bases at J, with 12 bases in the middle. Germline V gives CDR1 KGHSH, CDR2 LQKENI. The CDR3 runs to 16 residues. CDR3 sequence: CASSPVGGSGANVLTF. CDR3 DNA sequence: TGTGCCAGCTCACCTGTCGGGGGAAGTGGGGCCAACGTCCTGACTTTC. Full variable domain (outside the CDR3, taken from reference TRBV18 and TRBJ2-6): NAGVMQNPRHLVRRRGQEARLRCSPMKGHSHVYWYRQLPEEGLKFMVYLQKENIIDESGMPKERFSAEFPKEGPSILRIQQVVRGDSAAYFCASSPVGGSGANVLTFGAGSRLTVL.

The genes are TRBV5-4 and TRBJ2-5, with a possible D match to TRBD2 (5 bases). Trimming took 0 bases from V and 5 from J, leaving 14 bases between them. The CDR3 has 15 amino acids. In germline, CDR1 is SGHNT, CDR2 YYREEE (reference sequence). The CDR3 DNA reads as TGTGCCAGCAGCTTGGAGGTTGGCACGGGGGAGACCCAGTACTTC. Protein product: CASSLEVGTGETQYF.

The chain has TRBV5-4 and TRBJ1-5, with D perhaps TRBD1 (6 bases). Germline V lookup: CDR1 SGHNT, CDR2 YYREEE (reference sequence). The V and J ends lost 2 bases and 12 bases respectively, with 15 bases between them. The CDR3 contains 13 residues. The CDR3 coding sequence is TGTGCCAGCAGCTTAGGACAGTTGGGGTTCCAGCATTTT. Amino acid sequence: CASSLGQLGFQHF.

The rearrangement uses TRBV7-9 and TRBJ2-2, with 12 bases matching TRBD1. The CDR3 consists of 19 residues. CDR1 and CDR2 from the germline V gene are SEHNR and FQNEAQ (reference sequence). Germline trimming cut 5 bases from V and 3 bases from J; bases unmatched to any gene: 13. The chain's CDR3 is CASSGGPGQGAWHTGELFF. The CDR3 nucleotides are TGTGCCAGCAGCGGGGGGCCGGGACAGGGGGCTTGGCACACCGGGGAGCTGTTTTTT.

This chain links TRBV5-1 with TRBJ2-7; 11 positions agree with TRBD1. The CDR3 has 13 amino acids. CDR1 and CDR2 (germline): SGHRS, YFSETQ. The junction had 1 base not matched to a gene; V was cut back by 2 bases and J by 6 bases. The CDR3 loop is CASSFGTGGEQYF. CDR3 in DNA: TGCGCCAGCAGCTTCGGGACAGGGGGCGAGCAGTACTTC.

The V call is TRBV5-1, the J call TRBJ1-1, with D uncertain. CDR1 is SGHRS and CDR2 is YFSETQ in the germline V gene. V was trimmed by 3 bases and J by 4 bases, leaving 13 bases between them. CDR3 length: 14 residues. The CDR3 DNA sequence: TGCGCCAGCAGCTCTCAGGTCACGACCACTGAAGCTTTCTTT. Protein: CASSSQVTTTEAFF.

This rearrangement joins TRBV24-1 to TRBJ2-2; D might be TRBD2 (6 bases). Looked up from germline, CDR1 is KGHDR and CDR2 is SFDVKD. V lost 9 bases and J 1 base, leaving 11 bases between the germline ends. The CDR3 extends over 14 amino acids. The CDR3 loop is CATGGDKNTGELFF. Written as DNA, the CDR3 is TGTGCCACCGGCGGGGATAAGAACACCGGGGAGCTGTTTTTT.

The chain uses TRBV4-2 and TRBJ1-5; D not resolved. With 0 bases removed from V and 3 bases from J, the gap between germline ends came to 9 bases. The CDR3 has 15 residues. The germline V gene has CDR1 LGHNA and CDR2 YNFKEQ. The CDR3 bases are TGTGCCAGCAGCCAAGATGGGCAGGCCAATCAGCCCCAGCATTTT. The encoded protein is CASSQDGQANQPQHF.

The chain couples TRBV4-1 to TRBJ2-7; D is ambiguous. V dropped 0 bases and J dropped 4 bases, with 4 bases sitting between them. The CDR3 is 12 residues long. Germline loops: CDR1 MGHRA, CDR2 YSYEKL. The CDR3 DNA reads TGCGCCAGCAGCCAAGATCCATACGAGCAGTACTTC. This sequence encodes CASSQDPYEQYF.

The chain joins TRBV30 to TRBJ2-2; TRBD1 might be the D (5 bases). V gave up 3 bases and J gave up 3 bases, with 20 bases separating them. The CDR3 is made up of 17 amino acids. Germline values: CDR1 GTSNPN, CDR2 SVGIG (reference sequence). The CDR3 DNA follows: TGTGCCTGGAGCCCATTTCTCGCAGGGATGTACACCGGGGAGCTGTTTTTT. It is translated as CAWSPFLAGMYTGELFF. Full variable domain (rest looked up from reference TRBV30 and TRBJ2-2): SQTIHQWPATLVQPVGSPLSLECTVEGTSNPNLYWYRQAAGRGLQLLFYSVGIGQISSEVPQNLSASRPQDRQFILSSKKLLLSDSGFYLCAWSPFLAGMYTGELFFGEGSRLTVL.

V usage is TRBV7-2 and J usage is TRBJ2-3; 12 bases are shared with TRBD2. This CDR3 spans 16 amino acids. J gave up 4 bases and V 3 bases, and 5 bases lay outside the gene matches. CDR1 and CDR2 from the germline V gene are SGHTA and FQGNSA. CDR3 amino acids: CASSFRLAGAADTQYF. The CDR3 nucleotides are TGTGCCAGCAGCTTTCGACTAGCGGGAGCAGCAGATACGCAGTATTTT.

This chain joins TRBV29-1 and TRBJ2-7, with 10 bases lining up with TRBD1. This CDR3 comprises 14 residues. The V gene end was trimmed by 6 bases and the J gene end by 5 bases; junction bases not matched to a gene: 10. The germline V gene has CDR1 SQVTM and CDR2 ANQGSEA. The CDR3 DNA reads TGCAGCGTCGACGCGGGACAGGGGATGAACGAGCAGTACTTC. It specifies CSVDAGQGMNEQYF.

This clone was observed a handful of times. The V gene is TRBV4-3, the J gene TRBJ1-5; D ambiguous. The V gene lost 0 bases and the J gene lost 7 bases, with 10 bases spanning the gap. Germline V gene sequence: CDR1 LGHNA, CDR2 YSLEER. The CDR3 totals 14 residues. The CDR3 DNA is TGCGCCAGCAGCCAAGAGGCCAGGAGGCAGCCCCAGCATTTT. Translating gives CASSQEARRQPQHF.

The gene calls are TRBV13 and TRBJ2-7; 8 positions match TRBD2. The CDR3 covers 19 residues. Germline loops: CDR1 PRHDT, CDR2 FYEKMQ (reference sequence). Unmatched junction bases numbered 21, after V lost 4 bases and J lost 4 bases. DNA of the CDR3: TGTGCCAGCAGCTCCAGGCCCCGGGTAGCGGGAAGCCTAGGGTACGAGCAGTACTTC. Protein product: CASSSRPRVAGSLGYEQYF.

The chain employs TRBV10-2 and TRBJ1-1; D perhaps matches TRBD1 (6 bases). Germline-derived CDR1 and CDR2 are WSHSY and SAAADI. Trimming cost V 4 bases and J 10 bases, with 16 bases left between them. The CDR3 is made up of 13 amino acids. The CDR3 sequence: CASSVNRVSVAFF. The CDR3 nucleotides read TGCGCCAGCAGTGTGAACAGGGTGAGTGTAGCTTTCTTT.

This chain uses TRBV5-4 with TRBJ1-1, with D tentatively TRBD1 (5 bases). V lost 3 bases, J lost 2 bases, and 14 bases lay in between. Germline CDR1 and CDR2: SGHNT and YYREEE (reference sequence). The CDR3 spans 15 residues. The CDR3 is CASSSLWGVNTEAFF. In DNA, the CDR3 is TGTGCCAGCAGCTCACTATGGGGGGTTAACACTGAAGCTTTCTTT.

V usage is TRBV6-5 and J usage is TRBJ1-1, with 8 positions matching TRBD1. CDR1 and CDR2 from the germline V gene are MNHEY and SVGAGI. With V trimmed by 6 bases and J by 13 bases, 16 bases remained unmatched. The CDR3 length is 14 residues. The CDR3 bases are TGTGCCAGCAGCCCCACAGGGGGGACCTTGGGATTTTTCTTT. Translation: CASSPTGGTLGFFF.